Given below is one T cell receptor beta chain in context. Its antigen is as yet unknown. The read terminates 3 residues before the CDR3 end, so the remaining end is supplied by the germline J gene. Profiling relied on immunoSEQ multiplex PCR, and the TCRdb table lists in-frame clones only, not all of them. The sample table sets out around 20,000 clones. The entry originates in a study of T cells in women clearing cervical HPV infection. Study information: Cases were women with histologically confirmed HPV16-related CIN3 or worse, including 2 invasive cancers. HLA type could not be excluded as a confounder. General study points: Repertoire richness, not evenness, was significantly elevated in CIN3+ cases versus controls.

V was clipped by 0 bases and J by 4 bases; unmatched bases: 7. Germline V gives CDR1 DFQATT, CDR2 SNEGSKA (reference sequence). The CDR3 runs to 16 residues. Material: blood buffy coat. The receptor was derived from a woman aged 18-70 years with a cervical HPV16 infection that either progressed to CIN3+ or cleared (not recorded which). V gene TRBV20-1 combines with J gene TRBJ2-1; 9 bases map to TRBD2. CDR3 loop: CSARDPDSGGYNEQFF. The DNA read from the CDR3 is TGCAGTGCTAGAGATCCGGATAGCGGGGGTTACAATGAG.